This TCR beta chain originates from a study of beta chain features in type 1 diabetes. This clone showed up many times. Expressed TCRB transcripts were sequenced because the entire RNA isolate underwent reverse transcription. Assay used: immunoSEQ multiplex PCR; TCRdb lists only in-frame clones, some missing. This sample has roughly 230,000 clones, with roughly 9.6% found just once. This clonotype originated in a woman aged 18-29 years in good health. The specimen was naive CD4+ T cells from blood.

The CDR3 loop is CASMGQEKLFF. Written as DNA, the CDR3 is TGTGCCAGTATGGGACAGGAAAAACTGTTTTTT. The gene calls are TRBV19 and TRBJ1-4, with TRBD1 matching 7 bases. The CDR3 length is 11 residues. Germline loops: CDR1 LNHDA, CDR2 SQIVND (reference sequence). After removal of 7 bases from V and 8 bases from J, the junction contained 1 base not matched to a gene.